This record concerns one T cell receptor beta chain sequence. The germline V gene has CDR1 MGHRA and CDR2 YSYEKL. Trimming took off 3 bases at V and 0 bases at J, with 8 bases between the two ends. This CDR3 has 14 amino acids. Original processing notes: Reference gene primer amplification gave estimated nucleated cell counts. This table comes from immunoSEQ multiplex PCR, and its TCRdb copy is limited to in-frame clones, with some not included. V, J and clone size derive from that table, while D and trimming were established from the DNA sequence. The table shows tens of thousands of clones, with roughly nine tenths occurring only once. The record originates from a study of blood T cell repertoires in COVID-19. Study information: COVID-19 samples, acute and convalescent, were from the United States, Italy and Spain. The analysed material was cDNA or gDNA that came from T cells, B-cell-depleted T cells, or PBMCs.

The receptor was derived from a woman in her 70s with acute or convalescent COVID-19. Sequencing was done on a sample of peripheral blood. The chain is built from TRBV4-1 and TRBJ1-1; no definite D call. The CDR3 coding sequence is TGCGCCAGCAGCCAGTCGTTTATGAACACTGAAGCTTTCTTT. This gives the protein CASSQSFMNTEAFF.